The 20 T cell receptor beta chains below come from one sample, sequenced in a study of T cells after posttransplantation cyclophosphamide. Cyclophosphamide on days +3 and +4 followed busulfan-fludarabine conditioning and a marrow graft. Assay: immunoSEQ multiplex PCR; the TCRdb copy retains only in-frame clones and omits some. Of about 5,900 clones in the sample, under 90% were seen once. The sequences come from CD4+ T cells sorted from blood, collected approximately 380 days after allogeneic stem cell transplant with posttransplant cyclophosphamide. The receptors stem from a male patient aged 50 to 60 who received an allogeneic stem cell transplant from a related donor and was CMV-positive. T cells may partly derive from the graft donor.

The chain has TRBV5-4 and TRBJ2-1; 10 bases line up with TRBD2. V shed 4 bases, J shed 4 bases, and the junction held 8 bases outside the gene matches. Germline V lookup: CDR1 SGHNT, CDR2 YYREEE (reference sequence). The CDR3 has 16 residues. CDR3 nucleotides: TGTGCCAGCAGCCTGGGGGCTAGCGGGAGATACAATGAGCAGTTCTTC. It specifies CASSLGASGRYNEQFF.

This clone was seen a few times. The chain combines TRBV11-3 with TRBJ2-2; TRBD1 agrees at 10 bases. Per germline, CDR1 SGHNT and CDR2 YENEEA. CDR3 size: 17 residues. V was pared by 4 bases and J by 3 bases, with 8 bases of the junction left unmatched. DNA for the CDR3: TGTGCCAGCAGCTCACCTCCCGGGACAGGGGACACCGGGGAGCTGTTTTTT. Translation: CASSSPPGTGDTGELFF.

This clone came up a few times. The chain uses TRBV2 and TRBJ2-1; 9 nucleotides match TRBD1. Germline assignment: CDR1 SNHLY and CDR2 FYNNEI. The junction had 7 bases not matched to a gene; V was cut back by 8 bases and J by 2 bases. The CDR3 spans 15 residues. CDR3 residues: CASCGGQGAYNEQFF. The CDR3 coding sequence is TGTGCCAGCTGCGGGGGACAGGGAGCCTACAATGAGCAGTTCTTC. Using reference TRBV2 and TRBJ2-1 for the parts outside the CDR3, the full variable domain is EPEVTQTPSHQVTQMGQEVILRCVPISNHLYFYWYRQILGQKVEFLVSFYNNEISEKSEIFDDQFSVERPDGSNFTLKIRSTKLEDSAMYFCASCGGQGAYNEQFFGPGTRLTVL.

This rearrangement joins TRBV5-6 to TRBJ2-5, with 7 bases identical to TRBD1. Trimming cost V 4 bases and J 2 bases; bases outside gene matches: 8. This CDR3 contains 15 residues. CDR1 and CDR2 (germline): SGHDT, YYEEEE. CDR3 protein: CASSPPRGLQETQYF. CDR3 DNA: TGTGCCAGCAGCCCTCCGAGGGGGCTGCAAGAGACCCAGTACTTC.

The table lists this clone with a count of one. The chain links TRBV7-2 to TRBJ1-6; D is ambiguous. Germline CDR1 SGHTA, CDR2 FQGNSA. The V end lost 5 bases, the J end lost 6 bases, and 14 bases lay between the germline ends. The CDR3 extends over 15 amino acids. CDR3 sequence (DNA): TGTGCCAGCAGCAGGAGAGCAGTGACTAATTCACCCCTCCACTTT. Translated, it gives CASSRRAVTNSPLHF.

This sequence joins TRBV6-5 and TRBJ2-7; 9 nucleotides line up with TRBD1. CDR1 is MNHEY and CDR2 is SVGAGI in the germline V gene. The trim removed 0 bases at V and 7 bases at J, leaving 7 bases unmatched. There are 15 residues in the CDR3. The CDR3 nucleotides read TGTGCCAGCAGTTACTCGACAGGGGGAGGGATTGAGCAGTACTTC. Protein product: CASSYSTGGGIEQYF.

The V call is TRBV11-2, the J call TRBJ1-1, with a tentative D call TRBD1 (6 bases). This CDR3 comprises 13 residues. Germline V gene data show CDR1 as SGHAT and CDR2 as FQNNGV. V lost 4 bases to trimming and J lost 6 bases, with 12 bases between them. Here the CDR3 DNA reads TGTGCCAGCAGCTCGGCTCGGACAGCTGAAGCTTTCTTT. Protein sequence: CASSSARTAEAFF.

This clone came up once. The V and J genes are TRBV5-1 and TRBJ1-1, with 7 bases matching TRBD1. CDR3 size: 15 residues. Germline-derived CDR1 and CDR2 are SGHRS and YFSETQ. The V and J ends lost 4 bases and 5 bases, in that order; junction bases with no gene match: 11. This CDR3 reads CASSPPWTGGTEAFF. CDR3 DNA: TGCGCCAGCAGCCCACCCTGGACAGGAGGGACTGAAGCTTTCTTT.

This rearrangement joins TRBV7-2 to TRBJ2-2; 7 bases agree with TRBD2. V was clipped by 2 bases and J by 13 bases; unmatched bases: 7. The CDR3 loop spans 13 amino acids. The germline V gene encodes CDR1 SGHTA and CDR2 FQGNSA. The CDR3 is CASSLNPGGGLFF. CDR3 coding DNA: TGTGCCAGCAGCTTAAATCCGGGAGGAGGGCTGTTTTTT.

The rearrangement uses TRBV18 and TRBJ1-1; TRBD1 matches 9 bases. CDR3 size: 13 residues. Germline V gene data show CDR1 as KGHSH and CDR2 as LQKENI. V gave up 4 bases and J gave up 11 bases; unmatched junction bases: 8. The CDR3 loop reads CASSLQDRGNAFF. The CDR3 DNA reads as TGTGCCAGCTCACTTCAGGACAGGGGTAACGCTTTCTTT. The full variable domain, completed using reference TRBV18 and TRBJ1-1, is NAGVMQNPRHLVRRRGQEARLRCSPMKGHSHVYWYRQLPEEGLKFMVYLQKENIIDESGMPKERFSAEFPKEGPSILRIQQVVRGDSAAYFCASSLQDRGNAFFGQGTRLTVV.

The gene calls are TRBV5-1 and TRBJ1-2; 9 nucleotides agree with TRBD1. Germline V lookup: CDR1 SGHRS, CDR2 YFSETQ. The CDR3 has 17 amino acids. V lost 4 bases and J lost 5; bases outside the gene matches: 15. CDR3 residues: CASSPAGQGMFGYGYTF. DNA of the CDR3: TGCGCCAGCAGCCCAGCAGGACAGGGGATGTTTGGATATGGCTACACCTTC.

The V and J genes are TRBV5-4 and TRBJ2-1, with TRBD2 matching over 9 bases. V gave up 0 bases and J gave up 8 bases; unmatched junction bases: 3. CDR1 and CDR2 from the germline V gene are SGHNT and YYREEE (reference sequence). This CDR3 comprises 14 residues. This CDR3 is CASSLAAGGYEQFF. As DNA, the CDR3 is TGTGCCAGCAGCTTGGCGGCGGGAGGGTATGAGCAGTTCTTC.

The chain joins TRBV6-5 to TRBJ2-7; the match to TRBD2 covers 9 bases. The germline gives CDR1 MNHEY, CDR2 SVGAGI. The CDR3 length is 15 residues. With V trimmed by 5 bases and J by 7 bases, 12 bases remained unmatched. The DNA of the CDR3 is TGTGCCAGCAGTGTTGGGACTAGCAGCTTCCTGGAGCAGTACTTC. It translates to CASSVGTSSFLEQYF.

This sequence joins TRBV6-1 and TRBJ1-4; a possible D gene is TRBD1 (5 bases). This CDR3 is 15 amino acids long. Looked up from germline, CDR1 is MNHNS and CDR2 is SASEGT. V gave up 5 bases and J gave up 7 bases, with 17 bases separating them. The CDR3 DNA is TGTGCCAGCAGTCGAAAATCAGGGTTTACTGAAAAACTGTTTTTT. Residues: CASSRKSGFTEKLFF.

This rearrangement joins TRBV28 to TRBJ2-7, with D possibly matching TRBD1 (5 bases). Between the trimmed V and J ends, which lost 6 bases and 2 bases, there was a span of 8 bases. The CDR3 has 12 amino acids. Looked up from germline, CDR1 is MDHEN and CDR2 is SYDVKM. The CDR3 loop reads CASRQGAYEQYF. The CDR3 DNA follows: TGTGCCAGCAGGCAGGGCGCCTACGAGCAGTACTTC.

This clone was seen once. V is TRBV2 and J is TRBJ1-5; D is uncertain. The CDR3 is 13 residues long. Trimming left V 4 bases short and J 0 bases short, with 4 bases between. Germline lookup yields CDR1 SNHLY and CDR2 FYNNEI. The CDR3 DNA sequence: TGTGCCAGCAGTGCAGATAGCAATCAGCCCCAGCATTTT. Protein: CASSADSNQPQHF.

This chain links TRBV19 with TRBJ2-1, with D maybe TRBD2 (5 bases). The V end lost 3 bases, the J end lost 5 bases, and 20 bases lay between the germline ends. CDR3 length: 17 residues. Germline CDR1 LNHDA, CDR2 SQIVND (reference sequence). The CDR3 protein is CASSMGGRAATNNEQFF. Here the CDR3 DNA reads TGTGCCAGTAGTATGGGTGGGCGGGCAGCCACGAACAATGAGCAGTTCTTC.

This clone was picked up one time. The chain combines TRBV29-1 with TRBJ2-1, with D unclear. Trimming removed 7 bases at V and 0 bases at J, with 13 bases between. The CDR3 runs 14 residues. From germline, CDR1 is SQVTM and CDR2 ANQGSEA. CDR3 coding DNA: TGCAGCGCCCCTGGCGGAAGCTCCTACAATGAGCAGTTCTTC. Translated, it gives CSAPGGSSYNEQFF.

The chain carries TRBV6-5 and TRBJ2-1; tentative D call: TRBD2 (6 bases). The CDR3 runs to 12 residues. Trimming pared 6 bases from V and 13 bases from J, leaving 16 bases between. Per the germline V gene, CDR1 is MNHEY and CDR2 is SVGAGI. CDR3 nucleotide sequence: TGTGCCAGCAGGTCTCATTGCGGGATTCAGTTCTTC. Amino acids: CASRSHCGIQFF.

In this sample, this clone turned up a few times. The chain carries TRBV28 and TRBJ2-7, with a weak D call TRBD2 (6 bases). The germline CDR1 and CDR2 sequences are MDHEN and SYDVKM. V lost 8 bases and J lost 6, with 8 bases in between. This CDR3 region has 10 residues. The CDR3 here is CASRGSEQYF. The CDR3 DNA follows: TGTGCCAGCCGGGGGTCCGAGCAGTACTTC.